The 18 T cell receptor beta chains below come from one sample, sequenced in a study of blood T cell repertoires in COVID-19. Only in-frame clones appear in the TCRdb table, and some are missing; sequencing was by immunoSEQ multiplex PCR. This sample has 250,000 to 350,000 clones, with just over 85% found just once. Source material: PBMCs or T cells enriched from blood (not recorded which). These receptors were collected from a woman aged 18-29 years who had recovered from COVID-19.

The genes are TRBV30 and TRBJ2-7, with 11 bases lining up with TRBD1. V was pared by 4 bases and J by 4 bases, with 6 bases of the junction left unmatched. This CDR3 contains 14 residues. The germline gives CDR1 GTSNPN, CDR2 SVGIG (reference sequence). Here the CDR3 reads CAWTDRGRRYEQYF. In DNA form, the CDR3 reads TGTGCCTGGACGGACAGGGGGCGCAGGTACGAGCAGTACTTC.

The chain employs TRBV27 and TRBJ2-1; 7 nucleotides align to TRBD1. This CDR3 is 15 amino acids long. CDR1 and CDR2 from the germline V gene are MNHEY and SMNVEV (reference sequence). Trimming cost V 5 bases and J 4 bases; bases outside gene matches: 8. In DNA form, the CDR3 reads TGTGCCAGCAGTATACAGGGGTTTCGTTACAATGAGCAGTTCTTC. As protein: CASSIQGFRYNEQFF.

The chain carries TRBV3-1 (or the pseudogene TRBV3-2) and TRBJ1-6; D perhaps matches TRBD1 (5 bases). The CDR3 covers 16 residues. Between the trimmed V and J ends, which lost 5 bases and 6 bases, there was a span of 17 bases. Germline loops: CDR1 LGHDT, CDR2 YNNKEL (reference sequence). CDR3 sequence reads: CASSFNQGNGNSPLHF. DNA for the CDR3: TGTGCCAGCAGCTTTAACCAGGGTAACGGTAATTCACCCCTCCACTTT.

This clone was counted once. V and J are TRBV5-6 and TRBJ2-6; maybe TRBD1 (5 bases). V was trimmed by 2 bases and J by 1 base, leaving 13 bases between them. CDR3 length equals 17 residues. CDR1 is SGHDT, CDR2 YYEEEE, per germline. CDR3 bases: TGTGCCAGCAGCTTCGTAGGGGATAGTTCTGGGGCCAACGTCCTGACTTTC. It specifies CASSFVGDSSGANVLTF.

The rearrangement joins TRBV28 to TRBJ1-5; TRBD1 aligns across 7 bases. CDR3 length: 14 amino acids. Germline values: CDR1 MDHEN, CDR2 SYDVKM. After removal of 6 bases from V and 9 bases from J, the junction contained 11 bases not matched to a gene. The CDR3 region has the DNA TGTGCCAGCAGGCCGGGGGACAGCCGGTTGCCCCAGCATTTT. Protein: CASRPGDSRLPQHF.

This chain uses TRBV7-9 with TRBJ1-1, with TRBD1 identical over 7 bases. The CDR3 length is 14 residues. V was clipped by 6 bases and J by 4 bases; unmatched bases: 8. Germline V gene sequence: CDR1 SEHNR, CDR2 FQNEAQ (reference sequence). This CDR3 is CASSPGQFFTEAFF. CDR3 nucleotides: TGTGCCAGCAGTCCGGGACAGTTTTTCACTGAAGCTTTCTTT.

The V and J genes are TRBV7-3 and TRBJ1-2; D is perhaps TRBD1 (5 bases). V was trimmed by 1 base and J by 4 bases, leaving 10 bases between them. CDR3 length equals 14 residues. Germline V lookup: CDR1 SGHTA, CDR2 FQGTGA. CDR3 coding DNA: TGTGCCAGCAGCTTAAGAGGCCAGGGCTATGGCTACACCTTC. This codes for CASSLRGQGYGYTF.

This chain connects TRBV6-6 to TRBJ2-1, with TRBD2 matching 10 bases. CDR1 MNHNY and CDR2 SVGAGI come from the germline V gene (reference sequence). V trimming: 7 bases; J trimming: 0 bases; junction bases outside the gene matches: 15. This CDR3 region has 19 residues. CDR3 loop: CASNRLAGALMSSYNEQFF. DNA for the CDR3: TGTGCCAGCAATCGTCTAGCGGGGGCATTAATGAGCTCCTACAATGAGCAGTTCTTC.

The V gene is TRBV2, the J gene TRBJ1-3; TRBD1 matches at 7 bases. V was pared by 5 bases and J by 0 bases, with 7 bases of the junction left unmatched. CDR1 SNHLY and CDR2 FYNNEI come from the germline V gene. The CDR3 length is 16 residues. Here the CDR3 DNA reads TGTGCCAGCAGTCAACTTGGGACAGCCTCTGGAAACACCATATATTTT. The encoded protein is CASSQLGTASGNTIYF.

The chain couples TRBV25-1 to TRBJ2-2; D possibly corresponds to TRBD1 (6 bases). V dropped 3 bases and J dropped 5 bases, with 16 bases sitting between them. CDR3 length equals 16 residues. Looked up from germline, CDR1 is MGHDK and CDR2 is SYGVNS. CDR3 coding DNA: TGTGCCAGCAGTGACGAAGGGGGTGTTGGGACCGGGGAGCTGTTTTTT. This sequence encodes CASSDEGGVGTGELFF.

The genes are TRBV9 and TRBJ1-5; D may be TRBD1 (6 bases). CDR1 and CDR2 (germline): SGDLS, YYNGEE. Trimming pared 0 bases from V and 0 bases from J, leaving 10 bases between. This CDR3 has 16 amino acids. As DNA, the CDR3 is TGTGCCAGCAGCGTAGCCACAGGGCATAGCAATCAGCCCCAGCATTTT. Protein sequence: CASSVATGHSNQPQHF.

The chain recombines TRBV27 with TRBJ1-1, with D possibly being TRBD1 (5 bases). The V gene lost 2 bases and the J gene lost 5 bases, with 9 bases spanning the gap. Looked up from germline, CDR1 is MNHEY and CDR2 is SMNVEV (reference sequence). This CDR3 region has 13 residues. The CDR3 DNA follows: TGTGCCAGCAGTTTACTGGGGCGTACTGAAGCTTTCTTT. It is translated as CASSLLGRTEAFF.

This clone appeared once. The CDR3 DNA is TGTGCCAGCAGCTCCCCCTTCAGGGTCGTGAACACTGAAGCTTTCTTT. Encoded protein: CASSSPFRVVNTEAFF. V is TRBV5-6 and J is TRBJ1-1; perhaps TRBD1 as D (5 bases). This CDR3 is built from 16 residues. Germline loops: CDR1 SGHDT, CDR2 YYEEEE. V lost 3 bases to trimming and J lost 0 bases, with 15 bases between them.

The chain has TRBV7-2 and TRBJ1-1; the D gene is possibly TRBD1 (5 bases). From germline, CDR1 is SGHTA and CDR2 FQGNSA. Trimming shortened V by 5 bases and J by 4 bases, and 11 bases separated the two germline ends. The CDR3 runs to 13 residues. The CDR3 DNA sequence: TGTGCCAGCAGCGCGGGGGGTGTCACTGAAGCTTTCTTT. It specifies CASSAGGVTEAFF.

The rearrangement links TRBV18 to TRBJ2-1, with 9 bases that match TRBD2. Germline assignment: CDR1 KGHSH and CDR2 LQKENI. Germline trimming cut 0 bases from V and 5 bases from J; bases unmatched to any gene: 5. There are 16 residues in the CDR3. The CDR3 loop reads CASSPPGLAGDNEQFF. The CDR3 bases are TGTGCCAGCTCACCACCGGGACTAGCCGGAGACAATGAGCAGTTCTTC. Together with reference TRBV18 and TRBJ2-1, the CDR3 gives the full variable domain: NAGVMQNPRHLVRRRGQEARLRCSPMKGHSHVYWYRQLPEEGLKFMVYLQKENIIDESGMPKERFSAEFPKEGPSILRIQQVVRGDSAAYFCASSPPGLAGDNEQFFGPGTRLTVL.

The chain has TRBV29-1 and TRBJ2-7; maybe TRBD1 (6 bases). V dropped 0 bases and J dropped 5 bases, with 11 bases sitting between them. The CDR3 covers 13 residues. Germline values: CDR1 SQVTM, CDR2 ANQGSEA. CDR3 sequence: CSVEEGTQHEQYF. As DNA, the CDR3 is TGCAGCGTTGAAGAAGGGACACAGCACGAGCAGTACTTC.

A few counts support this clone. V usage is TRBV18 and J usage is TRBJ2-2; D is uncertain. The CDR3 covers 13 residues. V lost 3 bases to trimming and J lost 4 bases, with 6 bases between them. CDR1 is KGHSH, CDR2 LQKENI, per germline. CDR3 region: CASSPYSTGELFF. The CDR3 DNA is TGTGCCAGCTCACCGTACAGCACCGGGGAGCTGTTTTTT. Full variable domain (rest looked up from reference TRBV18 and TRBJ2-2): NAGVMQNPRHLVRRRGQEARLRCSPMKGHSHVYWYRQLPEEGLKFMVYLQKENIIDESGMPKERFSAEFPKEGPSILRIQQVVRGDSAAYFCASSPYSTGELFFGEGSRLTVL.

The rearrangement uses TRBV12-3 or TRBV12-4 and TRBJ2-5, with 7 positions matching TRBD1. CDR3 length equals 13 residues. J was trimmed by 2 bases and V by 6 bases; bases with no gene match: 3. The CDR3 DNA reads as TGTGCCAGCAGCAAGGGACAGCAAGAGACCCAGTACTTC. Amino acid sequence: CASSKGQQETQYF.